This entry concerns a single T cell receptor beta chain. The data stem from a study of blood T cell repertoires in COVID-19. Looking at the study overall: The origin of the acute and convalescent COVID-19 samples was the United States, Italy and Spain. T cells, B-cell-depleted T cells, or PBMCs supplied cDNA or gDNA.

The V segment lost 6 bases and the J segment 7 bases; nucleotides outside the gene matches: 9. The CDR3 loop spans 14 amino acids. In germline, CDR1 is MNHEY, CDR2 SMNVEV (reference sequence). Source study methods: Reference gene primers were amplified, and this amplification served to estimate nucleated cell counts. Measured with immunoSEQ multiplex PCR; TCRdb has only the in-frame clones, and not every one. V and J calls and clone size come straight from that table; D and trimming were deduced from the DNA. The table includes about 330,000 clones, more than 75% detected once. The sequence derives from a woman aged 45-60 years with acute or convalescent COVID-19. The gene calls are TRBV27 and TRBJ1-2, with 9 bases fitting TRBD1. The sample comprised peripheral blood. In nucleotides, the CDR3 is TGTGCCAGCAGCCCGTCCGGACAGGGGTTTGGCTACACCTTC. This sequence encodes CASSPSGQGFGYTF.